These 16 T cell receptor beta chains came from one sample sequenced in a study of CD8 T cells in Susac syndrome. A quantity of roughly 0.5 to 1 ug RNA underwent reverse transcription using random hexamers. A single record per CDR3 protein comes from TCRdb applying MiXCR to the immunoSEQ multiplex PCR reads. The sample lists about 100,000 distinct CDR3 sequences; 95% were seen once. Sequenced sample: CD8+ T cells from PBMCs. All receptors come from a human donor with Susac syndrome.

The gene calls are TRBV4-1 and TRBJ1-2, with unresolved D. The CDR3 consists of 15 residues. Germline V lookup: CDR1 MGHRA, CDR2 YSYEKL. V gave up 1 base and J gave up 6 bases, with 15 bases separating them. This CDR3 is CASSQGEVRVHGYTF. The DNA for the CDR3 is TGCGCCAGCAGCCAAGGAGAGGTTCGAGTGCATGGCTACACCTTC.

The V call is TRBV27, the J call TRBJ1-5; the D gene is possibly TRBD1 (6 bases). V dropped 7 bases and J dropped 5 bases, with 15 bases sitting between them. The CDR3 has 14 amino acids. Looked up from germline, CDR1 is MNHEY and CDR2 is SMNVEV (reference sequence). CDR3 sequence: CASNPRGADQPQHF. CDR3 nucleotides: TGTGCCAGCAACCCCCGGGGGGCGGATCAGCCCCAGCATTTT.

The chain has TRBV12-3 or TRBV12-4 and TRBJ2-6; 9 bases fit TRBD1. This CDR3 is built from 17 residues. V was clipped by 4 bases and J by 0 bases; unmatched bases: 4. CDR3 nucleotides: TGTGCCAGCAGTTCGGGACAGGGTTACTCTGGGGCCAACGTCCTGACTTTC. Protein: CASSSGQGYSGANVLTF.

The chain recombines TRBV27 with TRBJ2-7, with D possibly matching TRBD2 (5 bases). This CDR3 is built from 15 residues. Germline V gene data show CDR1 as MNHEY and CDR2 as SMNVEV (reference sequence). V shed 5 bases and J shed 3 bases, with 17 bases lying between them. CDR3 bases: TGTGCCAGCAGTCGGCTAGCTAACGGGTTCTACGAGCAGTACTTC. Its translation: CASSRLANGFYEQYF.

This chain uses TRBV20-1 with TRBJ1-1; D unresolved. This CDR3 is 14 amino acids long. The V gene lost 1 base and the J gene lost 1 base, with 10 bases spanning the gap. Germline CDR1 is DFQATT and CDR2 is SNEGSKA (reference sequence). This chain's CDR3 is CSARVRVGNTEAFF. The CDR3 nucleotides read TGCAGTGCTAGAGTTCGGGTGGGGAACACTGAAGCTTTCTTT.

The chain combines TRBV9 with TRBJ1-5; D remains ambiguous. CDR1 is SGDLS, CDR2 YYNGEE, per germline. The CDR3 is 10 residues long. V was cut by 7 bases and J by 7 bases, with 6 bases left in between. In DNA form, the CDR3 reads TGTGCCAGCGCAGTCCAGCCCCAGCATTTT. Protein sequence: CASAVQPQHF.

The J gene is TRBJ2-1, the V gene TRBV5-1; 8 bases fit TRBD1. After removal of 2 bases from V and 4 bases from J, the junction contained 5 bases not matched to a gene. The CDR3 has 15 amino acids. Germline CDR1 reads SGHRS; CDR2 reads YFSETQ. The CDR3 sequence is CASSFTGTGYNEQFF. The CDR3 bases are TGCGCCAGCAGCTTTACCGGGACAGGATACAATGAGCAGTTCTTC.

This sequence joins TRBV7-9 and TRBJ2-5; 9 bases are a match to TRBD1. Germline V gene data show CDR1 as SEHNR and CDR2 as FQNEAQ (reference sequence). Trimming at V came to 5 bases and at J to 4 bases, leaving 8 bases not matched to a gene. This CDR3 has 15 amino acids. The CDR3 loop reads CASSPRDREGETQYF. In DNA form, the CDR3 reads TGTGCCAGCAGCCCCCGGGACAGGGAGGGAGAGACCCAGTACTTC.

V gene TRBV12-3 or TRBV12-4 combines with J gene TRBJ2-7, with 10 bases that match TRBD1. Germline trimming cut 8 bases from V and 2 bases from J; bases unmatched to any gene: 3. The CDR3 covers 13 residues. The CDR3 here is CASLGTGAYEQYF. Written as DNA, the CDR3 is TGTGCCAGCCTAGGGACAGGGGCCTACGAGCAGTACTTC.

V usage is TRBV28 and J usage is TRBJ2-1, with TRBD2 identical over 11 bases. The CDR3 spans 15 residues. CDR1 and CDR2 (germline): MDHEN, SYDVKM. Trimming at V came to 5 bases and at J to 8 bases, leaving 8 bases not matched to a gene. CDR3 in DNA: TGTGCCAGCAGTCTACTAGCGGGAGCCTGGGATGAGCAGTTCTTC. This encodes CASSLLAGAWDEQFF.

In DNA form, the CDR3 reads TGTGCCAGCTCAACGGGTGAAAAACTGTTTTTT. It yields the protein CASSTGEKLFF. The J gene is TRBJ1-4, the V gene TRBV18; D gene unclear. The V gene lost 5 bases and the J gene lost 7 bases, with 5 bases spanning the gap. Germline lookup yields CDR1 KGHSH and CDR2 LQKENI. The CDR3 consists of 11 residues.

This sequence joins TRBV12-3 or TRBV12-4 and TRBJ1-2; D unresolved. This CDR3 region has 11 residues. V lost 3 bases, J lost 8 bases, and 7 bases lay in between. The CDR3 region has the DNA TGTGCCAGCAGTTTTGGACCGGGCTACACCTTC. Translated: CASSFGPGYTF.

This chain uses TRBV4-1 with TRBJ1-2; no clear D gene. The germline V gene encodes CDR1 MGHRA and CDR2 YSYEKL. The CDR3 spans 12 residues. The V gene lost 5 bases and the J gene lost 4 bases, with 8 bases spanning the gap. The CDR3 nucleotides read TGCGCCAGCAGCTCACTCGGCTATGGCTACACCTTC. Its protein is CASSSLGYGYTF.

The chain is built from TRBV29-1 and TRBJ2-6; perhaps TRBD2 as D (5 bases). V lost 6 bases and J 0 bases, leaving 15 bases between the germline ends. Germline CDR1 reads SQVTM; CDR2 reads ANQGSEA. The CDR3 is 16 residues long. This CDR3 reads CSVELRGLSGANVLTF. The DNA of the CDR3 is TGCAGCGTGGAGTTGAGAGGGCTCTCTGGGGCCAACGTCCTGACTTTC. Filled out from reference TRBV29-1 and TRBJ2-6, the complete variable domain reads SAVISQKPSRDICQRGTSLTIQCQVDSQVTMMFWYRQQPGQSLTLIATANQGSEATYESGFVIDKFPISRPNLTFSTLTVSNMSPEDSSIYLCSVELRGLSGANVLTFGAGSRLTVL.

This chain connects TRBV29-1 to TRBJ2-7, with 9 bases lining up with TRBD2. The J segment lost 5 bases and the V segment lost 7 bases, leaving 9 bases of the junction unmatched. This CDR3 spans 13 amino acids. CDR1 SQVTM and CDR2 ANQGSEA come from the germline V gene. The CDR3 reads CSALSGRGDEQYF. As DNA, the CDR3 is TGCAGCGCCCTTAGCGGGAGAGGGGACGAGCAGTACTTC.

The chain links TRBV20-1 to TRBJ2-3, with 13 bases identical to TRBD2. The V gene's germline CDR1 is DFQATT and CDR2 SNEGSKA (reference sequence). The CDR3 extends over 17 amino acids. The ends lost 0 bases at V and 2 bases at J; junction bases unmatched: 5. The CDR3 DNA sequence: TGCAGTGCTAGAGACGGGACTAGCGGGACTTTCACAGATACGCAGTATTTT. It yields the protein CSARDGTSGTFTDTQYF.